This is a list of T cell receptor beta chains from one sample in a study of cytomegalovirus exposure and HLA in healthy donors. TCRdb's table, derived via immunoSEQ multiplex PCR, lists solely in-frame clones and lacks some. The data contain 190,000 or so clones, 82% of them singletons. Sample: PBMCs. All receptors come from a boy younger than 10 in good health and CMV-seronegative. The CDR3 runs from the conserved cysteine through the conserved F or W. D genes are given only for firm matches. Expanded clones are given a class, and other clones once, few, many or no size at all.

clone size,J gene,V gene,D gene,CDR3 length,CDR3 protein,CDR3 DNA
once,TRBJ1-2,TRBV19,.,13,CASSIQEGYGYTF,TGTGCCAGTAGTATCCAGGAGGGATATGGCTACACCTTC
once,TRBJ2-2,TRBV12-5,TRBD1,16,CASGLWQGANTGELFF,TGTGCTAGTGGTTTGTGGCAGGGGGCGAACACCGGGGAGCTGTTTTTT
.,TRBJ2-5,TRBV4-3,TRBD2,16,CASSQALAGLGETQYF,TGCGCCAGCAGCCAAGCTCTAGCGGGGCTCGGAGAGACCCAGTACTTC
.,TRBJ1-1,TRBV6-5,.,13,CASSLGRDTEAFF,TGTGCCAGCAGTCTAGGGAGGGACACTGAAGCTTTCTTT
.,TRBJ1-2,TRBV15,.,15,CATSRDPGVHYGYTF,TGTGCCACCAGCAGAGATCCGGGTGTGCACTATGGCTACACCTTC
.,TRBJ2-7,TRBV27,TRBD2,17,CASSSLLKRGGPHEQYF,TGTGCCAGCAGTTCCCTTCTGAAGCGGGGGGGCCCCCACGAGCAGTACTTC
few,TRBJ2-5,TRBV4-2,TRBD2,23,CASSQDVVFSSLVGGGAKKTQYF,TGTGCCAGCAGCCAAGATGTTGTCTTTAGTTCGTTAGTGGGCGGGGGGGCGAAGAAGACCCAGTACTTC
.,TRBJ2-6,TRBV5-4,.,14,CASRQDSGANVLTF,TGTGCCAGCAGACAGGACTCTGGGGCCAACGTCCTGACTTTC
.,TRBJ1-5,TRBV18,TRBD1,14,CASSPTGPNQPQHF,TGTGCCAGCTCACCGACAGGGCCCAATCAGCCCCAGCATTTT
.,TRBJ2-3,TRBV10-3,.,13,CAGGGGGTDTQYF,TGTGCCGGAGGAGGGGGGGGCACAGATACGCAGTATTTT
.,TRBJ1-3,TRBV7-9,.,14,CASSLALSGNTIYF,TGTGCCAGCAGCCTAGCCCTATCTGGAAACACCATATATTTT
.,TRBJ1-3,TRBV6-1,.,16,CASSEVMGASGNTIYF,TGTGCCAGCAGTGAAGTGATGGGAGCCTCTGGAAACACCATATATTTT
.,TRBJ1-2,TRBV6-1,TRBD1,13,CASKTGDSTGYTF,TGTGCCAGCAAAACAGGGGACTCCACTGGCTACACCTTC
.,TRBJ2-7,TRBV6-6,.,12,CASSVARGEQYF,TGTGCCAGCAGTGTAGCAAGGGGCGAGCAGTACTTC
.,TRBJ1-2,TRBV9,.,15,CASSARARGSYGYTF,TGTGCCAGCAGCGCACGGGCCAGGGGTAGCTATGGCTACACCTTC
.,TRBJ2-7,TRBV5-6,.,16,CASRWGVAMSSYEQYF,TGTGCCAGCAGATGGGGGGTGGCCATGAGCTCCTACGAGCAGTACTTC
.,TRBJ1-2,TRBV11-3,.,14,CATPLGRSPYGYTF,TGTGCCACCCCCCTCGGTCGCTCCCCCTATGGCTACACCTTC
.,TRBJ1-5,TRBV10-3,TRBD1,15,CAIRDGTAFGQPQHF,TGTGCCATCAGAGATGGGACAGCGTTTGGTCAGCCCCAGCATTTT
.,TRBJ2-3,TRBV7-9,TRBD1,16,CSSSLGLGTGTDTQYF,TGTTCCAGCAGCTTAGGGTTGGGGACAGGCACAGATACGCAGTATTTT
.,TRBJ2-1,TRBV9,TRBD2,17,CASSVDPGGPPTNEQFF,TGTGCCAGCAGCGTAGACCCGGGGGGACCCCCCACAAATGAGCAGTTCTTC
.,TRBJ1-4,TRBV9,.,16,CASSGTGGAITEKLFF,TGTGCCAGCAGCGGCACGGGGGGGGCGATTACTGAAAAACTGTTTTTT
.,TRBJ2-1,TRBV4-1,.,15,CASSQDPGVLNEQFF,TGCGCCAGCAGCCAAGATCCAGGGGTTCTCAATGAGCAGTTCTTC
.,TRBJ1-2,TRBV25-1,.,14,CASSEFSRPGGYTF,TGTGCCAGCAGTGAATTTTCGCGACCGGGTGGCTACACCTTC
.,TRBJ2-7,TRBV27,.,14,CASSFHRDSYEQYF,TGTGCCAGCAGTTTTCACAGGGACTCCTACGAGCAGTACTTC
.,TRBJ1-2,TRBV5-1,.,14,CASRPGGAHYGYTF,TGCGCCAGCAGGCCGGGGGGCGCCCACTATGGCTACACCTTC
.,TRBJ1-2,TRBV5-6,.,15,CASSPGTLANYGYTF,TGTGCCAGCAGCCCCGGCACCCTAGCTAACTATGGCTACACCTTC
.,TRBJ1-2,TRBV6-5,.,13,CASSSQGTGGYTF,TGTGCCAGCAGTTCCCAGGGGACGGGTGGCTACACCTTC
.,TRBJ1-3,TRBV11-2,TRBD1,15,CASSTPRTGGTTIYF,TGTGCCAGCAGCACCCCTCGGACAGGGGGAACCACCATATATTTT
few,TRBJ2-7,TRBV6-6,TRBD1,14,CASRPGQGGGEQYF,TGTGCCAGCAGACCGGGACAGGGGGGAGGAGAGCAGTACTTC
.,TRBJ1-1,TRBV27,.,15,CASSSRTEQNTEAFF,TGTGCCAGCAGTTCCCGGACAGAGCAGAACACTGAAGCTTTCTTT
few,TRBJ1-1,TRBV6-5,TRBD1,13,CASSALGRGEAFF,TGTGCCAGCAGTGCCTTGGGCAGGGGGGAAGCTTTCTTT
.,TRBJ2-7,TRBV7-9,.,13,CASSSSTGSEQYF,TGTGCCAGCAGCTCCTCAACGGGGAGCGAGCAGTACTTC
.,TRBJ2-5,TRBV7-2,TRBD2,14,CASSLSGGTETQYF,TGTGCCAGCAGCTTATCCGGGGGGACCGAGACCCAGTACTTC
.,TRBJ1-5,TRBV5-6,.,15,CASSLFASGSQPQHF,TGTGCCAGCAGCTTGTTCGCCTCGGGAAGCCAGCCCCAGCATTTT
.,TRBJ1-2,TRBV29-1,.,11,CSGWTAYGYTF,TGCAGCGGGTGGACAGCTTATGGCTACACCTTC
.,TRBJ2-1,TRBV11-3,.,13,CASSLETHNEQFF,TGTGCCAGCAGCTTAGAAACACACAATGAGCAGTTCTTC
few,TRBJ1-6,TRBV28,TRBD1,16,CASSALSGQGNSPLHF,TGTGCCAGCAGTGCCCTCTCGGGACAGGGGAATTCACCCCTCCACTTT
.,TRBJ2-7,TRBV7-9,TRBD1,14,CASSLRTGFSEQYF,TGTGCCAGCAGCTTGAGGACAGGGTTCAGCGAGCAGTACTTC
.,TRBJ2-1,TRBV5-6,.,15,CASSLAMGPYNEQFF,TGTGCCAGCAGCTTGGCCATGGGCCCCTACAATGAGCAGTTCTTC
.,TRBJ2-3,TRBV7-2,.,16,CASSLFLLEGTDTQYF,TGTGCCAGCAGCCTCTTTTTACTAGAGGGCACAGATACGCAGTATTTT
.,TRBJ1-3,TRBV6-1,.,14,CASSLTGSGNTIYF,TGTGCCAGCTCCCTCACTGGTTCTGGAAACACCATATATTTT
.,TRBJ2-7,TRBV9,TRBD2,12,CASSVGGGEQYF,TGTGCCAGCAGCGTGGGGGGGGGCGAGCAGTACTTC
.,TRBJ2-1,TRBV9,TRBD1,14,CASSPQGADDEQFF,TGTGCCAGCAGCCCACAGGGGGCAGACGATGAGCAGTTCTTC
few,TRBJ1-1,TRBV11-1,.,13,CASGAGGGTEAFF,TGTGCCAGCGGTGCGGGGGGCGGCACTGAAGCTTTCTTT
.,TRBJ2-3,TRBV7-2,.,16,CASSLFGSGTTDTQYF,TGTGCCAGCAGCTTATTCGGGAGCGGAACCACAGATACGCAGTATTTT
.,TRBJ2-1,TRBV19,.,14,CASSAPGTYNEQFF,TGTGCCAGTAGTGCACCGGGGACTTACAATGAGCAGTTCTTC
.,TRBJ1-1,TRBV5-5,.,12,CASSDPTGKAFF,TGTGCCAGCAGCGACCCCACAGGGAAAGCTTTCTTT
.,TRBJ2-6,TRBV9,.,15,CASSRQLSGANVLTF,TGTGCCAGCAGTCGACAGCTCTCTGGGGCCAACGTCCTGACTTTC
.,TRBJ2-2,TRBV5-1,TRBD1,14,CASSTRGQDGELFF,TGCGCCAGCAGCACCAGGGGGCAGGACGGGGAGCTGTTTTTT
.,TRBJ1-1,TRBV5-1,.,13,CASSVGGQTEAFF,TGCGCCAGCAGCGTAGGGGGTCAAACTGAAGCTTTCTTT
.,TRBJ2-1,TRBV10-3,TRBD1,19,CAISGGTGEELADPNEQFF,TGTGCCATCAGTGGGGGGACAGGGGAAGAGTTGGCGGATCCTAATGAGCAGTTCTTC
few,TRBJ2-3,TRBV18,TRBD1,15,CASSRTGDGTDTQYF,TGTGCCAGCTCCCGGACAGGGGATGGGACAGATACGCAGTATTTT